These T cell receptor beta chains were read from a single sample in a study of Graves' ophthalmopathy and Graves' hyperthyroidism. MiXCR was run by TCRdb on the multiplex PCR reads, yielding one entry per CDR3 protein. The top ten clones hold 2% to 3% of a sample with roughly 400,000 distinct CDR3 sequences, about a sixth of them seen once. The specimen was peripheral blood. The receptor set was obtained from an adult woman with stable Graves' hyperthyroidism. Both conserved end residues are part of each CDR3. The D gene is left open where the match is weak. Some rows mark clone size as missing; the rest say once, few, many or name a class of expanded clone.

DNA | CDR3 | D | J | V | size | length
TGTGCCAGTGGCGACCCGAGCTCCTACGAGCAGTACTTC | CASGDPSSYEQYF | - | TRBJ2-7 | TRBV27 | many | 13
TGTGCCAGCACCGCGACTAGCGGGAGTGCGGGGCAGTACTTC | CASTATSGSAGQYF | TRBD2 | TRBJ2-7 | TRBV7-2 | many | 14
TGCGCCAGCACCCCACGGGGAAAAACGATGAACACTGAAGCTTTCTTT | CASTPRGKTMNTEAFF | - | TRBJ1-1 | TRBV5-1 | - | 16
TGTGCCAGCAGTTTGCCCTCCGGATCGGGACAGACCCGCTACGAGCAGTACTTC | CASSLPSGSGQTRYEQYF | TRBD1 | TRBJ2-7 | TRBV28 | many | 18
TGTGCCAGCAGCATAGGGACATTAACTGGAAACACCATATATTTT | CASSIGTLTGNTIYF | - | TRBJ1-3 | TRBV7-2 | many | 15
TGTGCCAGCAGTTTGGGAACTAGCGCCGAACCCTACGAGCAGTACTTC | CASSLGTSAEPYEQYF | TRBD2 | TRBJ2-7 | TRBV12-3/TRBV12-4 | many | 16
TGTGCCTGGAGTACCAGGGGAAGGGGCAATAATTCACCCCTCCACTTT | CAWSTRGRGNNSPLHF | - | TRBJ1-6 | TRBV30 | many | 16
TGTGCCAGCAGCCCCGATGGGGCCCTAGAGAACACCGGGGAGCTGTTTTTT | CASSPDGALENTGELFF | - | TRBJ2-2 | TRBV12-3/TRBV12-4 | many | 17
TGTGCCAGCAGCCCCGGGGGGGGGGCAAACACCATATATTTT | CASSPGGGANTIYF | - | TRBJ1-3 | TRBV28 | - | 14
TGTGCCAGTATCGAAAAAGAACAGAGCACTGAAGCTTTCTTT | CASIEKEQSTEAFF | - | TRBJ1-1 | TRBV19 | many | 14
TGTGCCAGCAGCTTAGGGCCAGAAGAGACCCAGTACTTC | CASSLGPEETQYF | - | TRBJ2-5 | TRBV7-2 | many | 13